One T cell receptor beta chain is described in this entry. These data originate in a study of sequential checkpoint blockade in melanoma. Study overall: Patients were randomized 1:1 to nivolumab-then-ipilimumab or ipilimumab-then-nivolumab first-line. Maintenance nivolumab came after either treatment sequence.

The treatment denotes: randomized to nivolumab then ipilimumab (arm A) or the reverse (arm B). DNA-damaging chemotherapy had not been given to any patient beforehand. The CDR3 sequence is 17 residues long. The junction had 11 bases not matched to a gene; V was cut back by 3 bases and J by 5 bases. Germline V lookup: CDR1 SNHLY, CDR2 FYNNEI. Assay used: immunoSEQ multiplex PCR; TCRdb lists only in-frame clones, some missing. This table has fewer than 35,000 clones, about 77% appearing once. The sequences come from CD8+ T cells sorted from blood (inferred from file names), collected from a patient given nivolumab and ipilimumab in sequence. The chain couples TRBV2 to TRBJ2-5; 11 nucleotides line up with TRBD2. The sequence was collected from a human donor with melanoma. In nucleotides, the CDR3 is TGTGCCAGCAGTGACGGTCTAGCGGGGGGCCGTTGGGAGACCCAGTACTTC. The encoded protein is CASSDGLAGGRWETQYF. The whole variable domain, filled in from reference TRBV2 and TRBJ2-5, reads EPEVTQTPSHQVTQMGQEVILRCVPISNHLYFYWYRQILGQKVEFLVSFYNNEISEKSEIFDDQFSVERPDGSNFTLKIRSTKLEDSAMYFCASSDGLAGGRWETQYFGPGTRLLVL.